The 15 T cell receptor beta chains listed next were all sequenced from one sample in a study of blood T cell repertoires in COVID-19. Profiled with immunoSEQ multiplex PCR; TCRdb holds only in-frame clones, not every one. This sample has 120,000 to 150,000 clones, with about 77% found just once. Material: peripheral blood. These receptor sequences come from a man in his 60s with acute or convalescent COVID-19.

This rearrangement joins TRBV7-3 to TRBJ2-2, with a weak D call TRBD2 (6 bases). CDR1 and CDR2 (germline): SGHTA, FQGTGA. Trimming stripped 2 bases from V and 4 bases from J, with 11 bases between. CDR3 length: 15 residues. Here the CDR3 reads CASSLQLAGTGELFF. The CDR3 nucleotides are TGTGCCAGCAGCTTACAACTAGCTGGCACCGGGGAGCTGTTTTTT.

The rearrangement uses TRBV7-3 and TRBJ2-5; possibly TRBD2 for D (7 bases). The CDR3 has 17 residues. Trimming shortened V by 2 bases and J by 5 bases, and 21 bases separated the two germline ends. Looked up from germline, CDR1 is SGHTA and CDR2 is FQGTGA. CDR3 in DNA: TGTGCCAGCAGCTTAGGCGGGGGACAAGGACTGGGGGAGACCCAGTACTTC. This sequence encodes CASSLGGGQGLGETQYF.

J is TRBJ2-3 and V is TRBV7-2; TRBD2 is a possible D gene (6 bases). Between the trimmed V and J ends, which lost 4 bases and 4 bases, there was a span of 9 bases. Germline lookup yields CDR1 SGHTA and CDR2 FQGNSA. The CDR3 runs to 13 residues. This CDR3 is CASSSSSADTQYF. The CDR3 bases are TGTGCCAGCAGCTCGTCTAGCGCAGATACGCAGTATTTT.

V usage is TRBV10-1 and J usage is TRBJ1-1; D ambiguous. The CDR3 is 13 amino acids. Trimming took off 10 bases at V and 0 bases at J, with 12 bases between the two ends. The V gene's germline CDR1 is WNHNN and CDR2 SYGVQD (reference sequence). The chain's CDR3 is CATSPRVNTEAFF. In nucleotides, the CDR3 is TGCGCCACCTCACCGAGGGTGAACACTGAAGCTTTCTTT.

V gene TRBV7-2 combines with J gene TRBJ2-7, with D tentatively TRBD2 (6 bases). Germline V gene sequence: CDR1 SGHTA, CDR2 FQGNSA. The CDR3 has 14 amino acids. V lost 0 bases and J lost 1, with 7 bases in between. The CDR3 protein is CASSLAGGSYEQYF. In nucleotides, the CDR3 is TGTGCCAGCAGCTTAGCGGGAGGTTCCTACGAGCAGTACTTC.

The chain employs TRBV12-5 and TRBJ2-2; D perhaps matches TRBD1 (5 bases). The CDR3 is 14 residues long. V was trimmed by 3 bases and J by 5 bases, leaving 10 bases between them. Germline V gives CDR1 LGHNT, CDR2 FRNRAP. The CDR3 region has the DNA TGTGCTAGTGGTTTCGACAGTCTAACCGGGGAGCTGTTTTTT. It yields the protein CASGFDSLTGELFF.

This clone was observed once. The chain carries TRBV19 and TRBJ1-2; tentative D call: TRBD1 (6 bases). V was shortened by 7 bases and J by 8 bases, with 17 bases between the two germline ends. The CDR3 totals 13 residues. Germline loops: CDR1 LNHDA, CDR2 SQIVND (reference sequence). The CDR3, as DNA: TGTGCCAGTACAACCCTGACTGGGGGCGGCTACACCTTC. This gives the protein CASTTLTGGGYTF. Drawing the rest from reference TRBV19 and TRBJ1-2, the complete variable domain is DGGITQSPKYLFRKEGQNVTLSCEQNLNHDAMYWYRQDPGQGLRLIYYSQIVNDFQKGDIAEGYSVSREKKESFPLTVTSAQKNPTAFYLCASTTLTGGGYTFGSGTRLTVV.

The gene calls are TRBV21-1 and TRBJ1-1; the D segment call TRBD1 is taken from the table without a DNA check. TRBV21-1 is assigned pseudogene status. The CDR3 has 15 amino acids. The DNA of the CDR3 is TGTGCCAGCAGCAAAGTAGGGACACCGAACACTGAAGCTTTCTTT. Translation: CASSKVGTPNTEAFF.

In its sample, this clone was seen a few times. V gene TRBV19 combines with J gene TRBJ1-5; D not resolved. CDR1 is LNHDA and CDR2 is SQIVND in the germline V gene (reference sequence). The CDR3 covers 15 residues. Trimming removed 7 bases at V and 0 bases at J, with 13 bases between. The CDR3 region has the DNA TGTGCCAGTAAAATACAGATTAATAGCAATCAGCCCCAGCATTTT. It is translated as CASKIQINSNQPQHF.

Here the CDR3 DNA reads TGTGCCAGCAGTCCATGGGCTAGCGGGAGCTACGAGCAGTACTTC. Protein product: CASSPWASGSYEQYF. This chain joins TRBV3-1 (or the pseudogene TRBV3-2) and TRBJ2-7, with 10 bases identical to TRBD2. The germline CDR1 and CDR2 sequences are LGHDT and YNNKEL (reference sequence). The CDR3 is 15 amino acids. Trimming removed 6 bases from V and 3 bases from J; junction bases left unmatched: 8.

The chain uses TRBV27 and TRBJ1-1, with 7 positions matching TRBD1. Losses at the gene ends were 5 bases for V and 1 base for J; bases not matched to a gene: 10. Germline V gene data show CDR1 as MNHEY and CDR2 as SMNVEV (reference sequence). The CDR3 is made up of 16 amino acids. The CDR3 nucleotides are TGTGCCAGCAGTCTCCATGAAGGGACAGCGAACACTGAAGCTTTCTTT. It codes for CASSLHEGTANTEAFF.

V gene TRBV28 combines with J gene TRBJ2-7; 7 positions match TRBD1. The CDR3 consists of 15 residues. Germline trimming cut 1 base from V and 3 bases from J; bases unmatched to any gene: 6. CDR1 and CDR2 from the germline V gene are MDHEN and SYDVKM. The CDR3 DNA sequence: TGTGCCAGCAGTTTATACGACAGGGTCAACTACGAGCAGTACTTC. It codes for CASSLYDRVNYEQYF.

The chain recombines TRBV19 with TRBJ2-1; 7 nucleotides align to TRBD2. V gave up 5 bases and J gave up 5 bases; unmatched junction bases: 6. The length of the CDR3 is 14 residues. Germline values: CDR1 LNHDA, CDR2 SQIVND (reference sequence). This CDR3 is CASSSRDYNNEQFF. The CDR3 nucleotides read TGTGCCAGTAGTTCCCGGGACTATAACAATGAGCAGTTCTTC.

The chain couples TRBV30 to TRBJ1-4, with a tentative D call TRBD1 (6 bases). The germline V gene has CDR1 GTSNPN and CDR2 SVGIG (reference sequence). The CDR3 contains 16 residues. V was trimmed by 5 bases and J by 0 bases, leaving 16 bases between them. CDR3 residues: CAWAYGTTATNEKLFF. The CDR3 DNA sequence: TGTGCCTGGGCATATGGGACAACCGCAACTAATGAAAAACTGTTTTTT.

A single count supports this clone. The same CDR3 can be traced to other DNA sequences in this sample. V usage is TRBV12-3 or TRBV12-4 and J usage is TRBJ2-1; D may be TRBD2 (5 bases). Deletions cut 5 bases from V and 4 bases from J, with 9 bases between. The CDR3 covers 13 residues. This CDR3 is CASSLGLYNEQFF. CDR3 bases: TGTGCCAGCAGTCTAGGACTTTACAATGAGCAGTTCTTC.